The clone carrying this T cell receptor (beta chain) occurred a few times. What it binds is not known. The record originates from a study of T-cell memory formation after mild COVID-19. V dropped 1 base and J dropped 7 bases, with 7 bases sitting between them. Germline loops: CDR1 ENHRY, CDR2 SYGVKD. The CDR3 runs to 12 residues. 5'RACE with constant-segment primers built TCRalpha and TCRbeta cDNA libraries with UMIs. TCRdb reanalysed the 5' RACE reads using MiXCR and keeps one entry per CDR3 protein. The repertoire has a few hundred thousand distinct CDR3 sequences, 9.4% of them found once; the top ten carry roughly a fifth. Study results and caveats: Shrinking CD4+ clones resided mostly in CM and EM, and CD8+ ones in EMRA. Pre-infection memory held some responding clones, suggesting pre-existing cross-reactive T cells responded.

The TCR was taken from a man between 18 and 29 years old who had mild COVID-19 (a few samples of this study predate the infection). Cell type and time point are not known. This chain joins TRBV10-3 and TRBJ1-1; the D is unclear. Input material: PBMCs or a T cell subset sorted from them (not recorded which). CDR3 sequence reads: CAISEWRGEAFF. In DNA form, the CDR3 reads TGTGCCATCAGTGAGTGGCGGGGTGAAGCTTTCTTT.